Following are 14 T cell receptor beta chains from one sample sequenced in a study of T-cell memory formation after mild COVID-19. One entry per CDR3 protein results from TCRdb running MiXCR on the 5' RACE reads. The sample records 120,000 to 150,000 distinct CDR3 sequences, 6% to 7% being singletons. The sequencing input was PBMCs or a T cell subset sorted from them (not recorded which). Every receptor here comes from an adult woman who had mild COVID-19 (a few samples of this study predate the infection). Cell type and time point are not known.

This clonotype was observed many times. The J gene is TRBJ1-5, the V gene TRBV4-1, with D hard to call. V was trimmed by 1 base and J by 7 bases, leaving 11 bases between them. Germline CDR1 and CDR2: MGHRA and YSYEKL. CDR3 length equals 14 residues. CDR3 residues: CASSQGPLGQPQHF. The CDR3 coding sequence is TGCGCCAGCAGCCAAGGTCCGTTAGGACAGCCCCAGCATTTT.

This chain connects TRBV5-5 to TRBJ1-5; D gene uncertain. CDR1 SGHKS and CDR2 YYEKEE come from the germline V gene (reference sequence). The CDR3 spans 14 residues. The germline V and J ends were trimmed by 0 bases and 0 bases, with 4 bases remaining between them. The CDR3 loop reads CASSLDISNQPQHF. CDR3 bases: TGTGCCAGCAGCTTGGACATTAGCAATCAGCCCCAGCATTTT.

V usage is TRBV2 and J usage is TRBJ1-1; D is uncertain. Germline V gene data show CDR1 as SNHLY and CDR2 as FYNNEI. This CDR3 is built from 13 residues. Between the trimmed V and J ends, which lost 4 bases and 4 bases, there was a span of 10 bases. This CDR3 is CASSALDLTEAFF. Written as DNA, the CDR3 is TGTGCCAGCAGTGCTCTGGATCTCACTGAAGCTTTCTTT.

Many counts were recorded for this clonotype. The chain links TRBV7-9 to TRBJ2-3; 8 bases are a match to TRBD1. V dropped 3 bases and J dropped 4; count of bases not matched to a gene: 3. CDR3 length: 14 amino acids. CDR1 is SEHNR, CDR2 FQNEAQ, per germline (reference sequence). The CDR3: CASSFGQGPDTQYF. CDR3 DNA: TGTGCCAGCAGCTTCGGACAGGGTCCAGATACGCAGTATTTT. Complete variable domain (other parts from reference TRBV7-9 and TRBJ2-3): DTGVSQNPRHKITKRGQNVTFRCDPISEHNRLYWYRQTLGQGPEFLTYFQNEAQLEKSRLLSDRFSAERPKGSFSTLEIQRTEQGDSAMYLCASSFGQGPDTQYFGPGTRLTVL.

At least ten counts were recorded for this clonotype. The rearrangement links TRBV9 to TRBJ2-3; 10 bases align to TRBD1. The germline CDR1 and CDR2 sequences are SGDLS and YYNGEE. The length of the CDR3 is 16 residues. V lost 4 bases, J lost 9 bases, and 14 bases stayed unmatched. CDR3 DNA sequence: TGTGCCAGCAGCCCGCGGGGCGGGACAGGGGCCCCAACGCAGTATTTT. It encodes CASSPRGGTGAPTQYF.

V and J are TRBV6-2 or TRBV6-3 and TRBJ1-5; TRBD1 agrees at 7 bases. This CDR3 comprises 14 residues. J was trimmed by 3 bases and V by 6 bases; bases with no gene match: 5. In germline, CDR1 is MNHEY, CDR2 SVGEGT. CDR3 in amino acids: CASRGTVDNQPQHF. CDR3 DNA: TGTGCCAGCAGAGGGACAGTCGACAATCAGCCCCAGCATTTT.

Ten or more counts support this clonotype. The chain carries TRBV25-1 and TRBJ1-1, with 7 nucleotides matching TRBD1. V gave up 2 bases and J gave up 4 bases; unmatched junction bases: 7. Germline V CDR1 and CDR2: MGHDK, SYGVNS. The CDR3 sequence is 15 residues long. Here the CDR3 DNA reads TGTGCCAGCAGTGAACCTCGACAGGGAGGCACTGAAGCTTTCTTT. Its translation: CASSEPRQGGTEAFF.

CDR3 amino acids: CASQPVRGVYEQYF. The CDR3 DNA is TGTGCCAGCCAGCCAGTACGAGGAGTTTACGAGCAGTACTTC. The V gene is TRBV7-9, the J gene TRBJ2-7; no clear D gene. The CDR3 has 14 residues. Germline V gives CDR1 SEHNR, CDR2 FQNEAQ (reference sequence). Between the trimmed V and J ends, which lost 8 bases and 4 bases, there was a span of 18 bases.

V and J are TRBV5-1 and TRBJ1-4; D gene unclear. The V end lost 1 base, the J end lost 3 bases, and 10 bases lay between the germline ends. CDR1 SGHRS and CDR2 YFSETQ come from the germline V gene. This CDR3 region has 15 residues. CDR3 region: CASSLRGVANEKLFF. CDR3 DNA sequence: TGCGCCAGCAGCTTGCGGGGAGTTGCTAATGAAAAACTGTTTTTT.

This clonotype was counted ten times or more. This chain uses TRBV29-1 with TRBJ1-3, with D maybe TRBD1 (5 bases). This CDR3 contains 14 residues. In germline, CDR1 is SQVTM, CDR2 ANQGSEA. Trimming took 3 bases from V and 0 from J, leaving 9 bases between them. The CDR3 DNA sequence: TGCAGCGTTGAGTGGGGGAGCTCTGGAAACACCATATATTTT. This gives the protein CSVEWGSSGNTIYF.

The chain joins TRBV10-3 to TRBJ2-7; possible D gene TRBD2, 5 bases. V lost 8 bases and J 3 bases, leaving 11 bases between the germline ends. Germline values: CDR1 ENHRY, CDR2 SYGVKD. The CDR3 runs 12 residues. The CDR3 DNA is TGTGCCATCGCCTCGGGGAGCTACGAGCAGTACTTC. Translation gives CAIASGSYEQYF.

The chain uses TRBV30 and TRBJ1-1; perhaps TRBD1 as D (6 bases). The CDR3 totals 17 residues. With 0 bases removed from V and 0 bases from J, the gap between germline ends came to 17 bases. Germline V lookup: CDR1 GTSNPN, CDR2 SVGIG (reference sequence). The CDR3, as DNA: TGTGCCTGGAGTGTAAGTAAGACAGGCGGTATGAACACTGAAGCTTTCTTT. Its protein is CAWSVSKTGGMNTEAFF.

The chain uses TRBV19 and TRBJ1-5, with D perhaps matching TRBD1 (6 bases). The CDR3 runs 17 residues. Deletions cut 1 base from V and 4 bases from J, with 17 bases between. Germline V lookup: CDR1 LNHDA, CDR2 SQIVND (reference sequence). This chain's CDR3 is CASSIVLLRTANQPQHF. The DNA for the CDR3 is TGTGCCAGTAGTATAGTTCTGTTGAGGACAGCAAATCAGCCCCAGCATTTT.

This clonotype was observed many times. The J gene is TRBJ2-1, the V gene TRBV7-6; D possibly uses TRBD1 or TRBD2 (6 bases each). In germline, CDR1 is SGHVS, CDR2 FNYEAQ. This CDR3 contains 18 residues. Trimming left V 0 bases short and J 6 bases short, with 21 bases between. The CDR3 DNA reads TGTGCCAGCAGCTTAGCCTTTTTTGGGTCTCGGGGGCCCAATGAGCAGTTCTTC. Amino acid sequence: CASSLAFFGSRGPNEQFF.